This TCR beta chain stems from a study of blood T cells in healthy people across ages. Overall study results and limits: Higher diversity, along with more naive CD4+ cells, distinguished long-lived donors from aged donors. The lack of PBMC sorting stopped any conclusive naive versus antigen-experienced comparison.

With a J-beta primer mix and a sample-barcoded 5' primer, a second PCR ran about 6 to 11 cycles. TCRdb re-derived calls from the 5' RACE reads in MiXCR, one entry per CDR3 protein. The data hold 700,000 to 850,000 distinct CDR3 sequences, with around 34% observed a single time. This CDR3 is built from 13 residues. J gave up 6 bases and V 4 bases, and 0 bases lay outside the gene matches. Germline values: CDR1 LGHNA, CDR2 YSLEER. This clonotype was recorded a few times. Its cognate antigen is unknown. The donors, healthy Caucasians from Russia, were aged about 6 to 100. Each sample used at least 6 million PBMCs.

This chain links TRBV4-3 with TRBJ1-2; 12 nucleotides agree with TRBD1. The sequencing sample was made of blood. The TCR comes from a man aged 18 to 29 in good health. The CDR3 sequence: CASSRDRGHGYTF. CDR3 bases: TGCGCCAGCAGCCGGGACAGGGGGCATGGCTACACCTTC.